A single sample gave rise to the 30 T cell receptor beta chains below, sequenced in a study of CXCR3-negative and CXCR3-positive naive CD8 T cells. Carrying UMI labels, the TRB cDNA libraries were prepared through 5' RACE. Each CDR3 protein gets one entry in TCRdb, which reprocessed the 5' RACE reads and gives no DNA. The sample holds 70,000 to 95,000 distinct CDR3 sequences. Sequencing was carried out using naive CXCR3- CD8+ T cells from blood. The subset: CD45RO-CCR7+CD27+CD95- naive CD8+ T cells lacking CXCR3 (TNR3-). The receptor source for this set is a human donor in good health. Some clones in this sample may be carry-over from other donors' samples.

This chain connects TRBV5-1 to TRBJ2-7; TCRdb's D gene call, TRBD2, goes unchecked for lack of DNA. Germline loops: CDR1 SGHRS, CDR2 YFSETQ. The CDR3 runs 16 residues. The CDR3 here is CASSLATSGGTYEQYF.

This chain uses TRBV20-1 with TRBJ2-7; TCRdb indicates TRBD1, and absent DNA this call remains unverified. The CDR3 has 12 amino acids. Germline loops: CDR1 DFQATT, CDR2 SNEGSKA (reference sequence). The CDR3 region is CSALDRGYEQYF.

This chain links TRBV28 with TRBJ2-6; no DNA is available, so the TRBD1 call from TCRdb remains unchecked. The CDR3 runs to 16 residues. Germline assignment: CDR1 MDHEN and CDR2 SYDVKM. CDR3: CASSSPAVSGANVLTF.

The genes are TRBV7-9 and TRBJ2-1; TCRdb outputs TRBD1, but without DNA this stays unchecked. Germline-derived CDR1 and CDR2 are SEHNR and FQNEAQ (reference sequence). CDR3 length: 13 amino acids. CDR3 protein: CASSSPGHNEQFF.

The V gene is TRBV3-1, the J gene TRBJ1-1; TCRdb proposes TRBD1, but this gene call is untestable without DNA. The CDR3 runs to 15 residues. Germline CDR1 is LGHDT and CDR2 is YNNKEL (reference sequence). This CDR3 reads CASSLSGGQNTEAFF.

The V call is TRBV21-1, the J call TRBJ1-6; TCRdb's D call of TRBD1 is untestable without DNA. TRBV21-1 corresponds to a pseudogene. This CDR3 has 15 amino acids. The CDR3 sequence: CASSPRRAGNSPLHF.

This rearrangement joins TRBV14 to TRBJ2-7. Germline lookup yields CDR1 SGHDN and CDR2 FVKESK. This CDR3 has 13 residues. The CDR3 is CASSVLSDSEQYF.

The chain's CDR3 is CASSYSHRGLYNEQFF. The chain couples TRBV6-5 to TRBJ2-1; TCRdb calls TRBD1, which cannot be checked without DNA. The germline CDR1 and CDR2 sequences are MNHEY and SVGAGI. This CDR3 is built from 16 residues.

This sequence joins TRBV6-5 and TRBJ1-5; checking the TCRdb D call of TRBD1 is not possible without DNA. The CDR3 runs 15 residues. Germline CDR1 MNHEY, CDR2 SVGAGI. The CDR3: CASSQTITGGWPQHF.

The V gene is TRBV7-2, the J gene TRBJ2-1; checking the TCRdb D call of TRBD1 is not possible without DNA. The germline gives CDR1 SGHTA, CDR2 FQGNSA. This CDR3 is built from 18 residues. CDR3 protein: CASSPETFVQFSYNEQFF. Based on the CDR3 plus reference TRBV7-2 and TRBJ2-1, the full variable domain is GAGVSQSPSNKVTEKGKDVELRCDPISGHTALYWYRQSLGQGLEFLIYFQGNSAPDKSGLPSDRFSAERTGGSVSTLTIQRTQQEDSAVYLCASSPETFVQFSYNEQFFGPGTRLTVL.

The chain uses TRBV2 and TRBJ1-2; with no DNA, the TCRdb D assignment of TRBD1 cannot be verified. Looked up from germline, CDR1 is SNHLY and CDR2 is FYNNEI. The CDR3 consists of 13 residues. CDR3 residues: CASIGGGTYGYTF.

This chain connects TRBV7-9 to TRBJ1-1; with no DNA, the TCRdb D assignment of TRBD1 cannot be verified. Germline V lookup: CDR1 SEHNR, CDR2 FQNEAQ (reference sequence). The CDR3 sequence is 16 residues long. The CDR3 reads CASSLAVQGMNTEAFF.

The chain links TRBV20-1 to TRBJ1-2. Germline V lookup: CDR1 DFQATT, CDR2 SNEGSKA (reference sequence). The CDR3 has 13 residues. CDR3: CSARTQENYGYTF.

J is TRBJ2-7 and V is TRBV9; TCRdb's D gene call, TRBD2, goes unchecked for lack of DNA. Germline V gene lookup returns CDR1 SGDLS and CDR2 YYNGEE. CDR3 length: 15 residues. CDR3: CASSPGGGSSYEQYF. Complete variable domain (other parts from reference TRBV9 and TRBJ2-7): DSGVTQTPKHLITATGQRVTLRCSPRSGDLSVYWYQQSLDQGLQFLIQYYNGEERAKGNILERFSAQQFPDLHSELNLSSLELGDSALYFCASSPGGGSSYEQYFGPGTRLTVT.

This chain connects TRBV6-5 to TRBJ2-3; TCRdb proposes TRBD2, but this gene call is untestable without DNA. The CDR3 is 19 residues long. In germline, CDR1 is MNHEY, CDR2 SVGAGI. The CDR3 loop reads CASSYDGTSGISGTDTQYF.

This CDR3 is CASSQVSADTQYF. This chain connects TRBV14 to TRBJ2-3. CDR1 is SGHDN and CDR2 is FVKESK in the germline V gene. CDR3 length: 13 residues.

The gene calls are TRBV13 and TRBJ2-3; TCRdb indicates TRBD1, and absent DNA this call remains unverified. Germline V gene data show CDR1 as PRHDT and CDR2 as FYEKMQ (reference sequence). The CDR3 length is 18 residues. Here the CDR3 reads CASSLVGSRGDPTDTQYF.

V is TRBV12-3 or TRBV12-4 and J is TRBJ2-5; TCRdb's D gene call, TRBD2, goes unchecked for lack of DNA. The length of the CDR3 is 16 residues. CDR3 residues: CASSLSSGGAQETQYF.

This rearrangement joins TRBV18 to TRBJ2-7; as DNA is missing, the TRBD1 call by TCRdb cannot be tested. Germline V gene data show CDR1 as KGHSH and CDR2 as LQKENI. The CDR3 loop spans 13 amino acids. The CDR3 spells CASSLGHMGEQYF.

The CDR3 is CSVARNEKLFF. The chain uses TRBV29-1 and TRBJ1-4. The germline V gene has CDR1 SQVTM and CDR2 ANQGSEA. The CDR3 is made up of 11 amino acids.

This CDR3 is CASSFSDFDEQFF. The chain combines TRBV12-3 or TRBV12-4 with TRBJ2-1. The CDR3 loop spans 13 amino acids.

This chain connects TRBV14 to TRBJ1-6. This CDR3 contains 13 residues. CDR1 SGHDN and CDR2 FVKESK come from the germline V gene. The chain's CDR3 is CASSPIDNSPLHF.

The V gene is TRBV4-1, the J gene TRBJ2-7; TCRdb returns TRBD2, unconfirmable since there is no DNA. The CDR3 extends over 16 amino acids. Germline V gene sequence: CDR1 MGHRA, CDR2 YSYEKL. The CDR3: CASSQAAPSAPYEQYF.

V and J are TRBV12-3 or TRBV12-4 and TRBJ1-1; TCRdb's D call of TRBD1 is untestable without DNA. The CDR3 has 13 residues. The CDR3 sequence: CASSSTGGEGAFF.

This CDR3 is CASSPLAGESGANVLTF. The chain carries TRBV18 and TRBJ2-6; TCRdb's D call of TRBD2 is untestable without DNA. CDR1 is KGHSH and CDR2 is LQKENI in the germline V gene. The length of the CDR3 is 17 residues.

This chain uses TRBV7-2 with TRBJ1-1; without DNA, the TCRdb call of TRBD1 cannot be checked. Per germline, CDR1 SGHTA and CDR2 FQGNSA. The CDR3 loop spans 16 amino acids. CDR3: CASSHSGHPGGTEAFF.

The J gene is TRBJ1-1, the V gene TRBV5-4. CDR3 size: 14 residues. Germline V gene data show CDR1 as SGHNT and CDR2 as YYREEE (reference sequence). The chain's CDR3 is CASTLWVGNTEAFF.

The chain recombines TRBV29-1 with TRBJ2-2; TCRdb calls TRBD1, which cannot be checked without DNA. The CDR3 runs to 13 residues. Germline V gene data show CDR1 as SQVTM and CDR2 as ANQGSEA. CDR3 sequence: CSVRGGDTGELFF.

V usage is TRBV29-1 and J usage is TRBJ2-5; the D gene TCRdb calls, TRBD1, cannot be checked with no DNA. Germline V gives CDR1 SQVTM, CDR2 ANQGSEA. The CDR3 totals 14 residues. The CDR3 is CSVDGTGGQETQYF. The full variable domain, its missing parts supplied by reference TRBV29-1 and TRBJ2-5, is SAVISQKPSRDICQRGTSLTIQCQVDSQVTMMFWYRQQPGQSLTLIATANQGSEATYESGFVIDKFPISRPNLTFSTLTVSNMSPEDSSIYLCSVDGTGGQETQYFGPGTRLLVL.

This chain connects TRBV25-1 to TRBJ2-3; TCRdb calls TRBD1, which cannot be checked without DNA. CDR3 length equals 14 residues. CDR1 MGHDK and CDR2 SYGVNS come from the germline V gene. The CDR3 sequence is CASRAGTNTDTQYF.